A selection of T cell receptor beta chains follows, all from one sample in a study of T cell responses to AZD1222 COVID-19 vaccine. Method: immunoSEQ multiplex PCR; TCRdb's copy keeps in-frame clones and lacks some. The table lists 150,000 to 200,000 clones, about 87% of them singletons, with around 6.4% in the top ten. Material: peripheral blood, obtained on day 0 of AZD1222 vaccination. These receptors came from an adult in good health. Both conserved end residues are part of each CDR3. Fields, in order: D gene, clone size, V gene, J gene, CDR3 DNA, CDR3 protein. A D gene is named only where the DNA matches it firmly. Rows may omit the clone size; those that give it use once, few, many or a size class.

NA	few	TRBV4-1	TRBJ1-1	TGCGCCAGCAGCCAAGATCAGGTAGGACCCATGGCCGCTTTCTTT	CASSQDQVGPMAAFF
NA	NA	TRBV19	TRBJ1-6	TGTGCCAGTAGTAGAGACGGGCGATCCTCACCCCTCCACTTT	CASSRDGRSSPLHF
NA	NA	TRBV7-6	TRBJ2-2	TGTGCCAGCAGGACTGAACCAACTAACACCGGGGAGCTGTTTTTT	CASRTEPTNTGELFF
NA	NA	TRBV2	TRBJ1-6	TGTGCCAGCAGACCTGGTGGGGCTTCACCCCTCCACTTT	CASRPGGASPLHF
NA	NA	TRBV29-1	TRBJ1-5	TGCAGCGTTGGATTACCCAATCAGCCCCAGCATTTT	CSVGLPNQPQHF
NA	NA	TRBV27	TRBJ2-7	TGTGCCAGCAGTTTGCCGGGACGGACCTACGAGCAGTACTTC	CASSLPGRTYEQYF
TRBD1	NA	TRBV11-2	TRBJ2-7	TGTGCCAGCAGCTTCGACAGGGTTCCCTACGAGCAGTACTTC	CASSFDRVPYEQYF
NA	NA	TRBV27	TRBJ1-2	TGTGCCAGCGGTACCGGGAATAACTATGGCTACACCTTC	CASGTGNNYGYTF
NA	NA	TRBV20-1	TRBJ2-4	TGCAGTGCTAGTCAAAACATTCAGTACTTC	CSASQNIQYF
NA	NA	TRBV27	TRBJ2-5	TGTGCCAGCGGGAGAGGAGCTGGGGAGACCCAGTACTTC	CASGRGAGETQYF
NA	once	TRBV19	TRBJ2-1	TGTGCCACTCATTATCCCCGGGGGGCGAGTGTGGATGAGCAGTTCTTC	CATHYPRGASVDEQFF
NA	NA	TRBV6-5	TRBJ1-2	TGTGCCAGCACCGACAGGTCGGGAGATGGCTACACCTTC	CASTDRSGDGYTF
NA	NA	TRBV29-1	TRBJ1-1	TGCAGCGTTGAAGTTCGCGGGGCGAACACTGAAGCTTTCTTT	CSVEVRGANTEAFF
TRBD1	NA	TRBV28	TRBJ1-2	TGTGCCAGCGAGACAGGGGGCTCTAACTATGGCTACACCTTC	CASETGGSNYGYTF
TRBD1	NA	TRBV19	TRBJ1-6	TGTGCCACCGGGACAGGGACCTATAATTCACCCCTCCACTTT	CATGTGTYNSPLHF
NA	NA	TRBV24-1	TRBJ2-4	TGTGCCACCAGTGATTCTAGACAAGCCAAAAACATTCAGTACTTC	CATSDSRQAKNIQYF
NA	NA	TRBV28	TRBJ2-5	TGTGCCAGCAGTCGGAGTACGGGGTCCTACACCCAAGAGACCCAGTACTTC	CASSRSTGSYTQETQYF
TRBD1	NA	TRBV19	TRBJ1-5	TGTGCCAGTAGTATTTGGGGCAGGGGGCTTTATCAGCCCCAGCATTTT	CASSIWGRGLYQPQHF
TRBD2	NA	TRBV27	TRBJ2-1	TGTGCCAGCAGTTTTAGCGGGAGGGAAGCCAATGAGCAGTTCTTC	CASSFSGREANEQFF
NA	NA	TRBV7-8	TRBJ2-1	TGTGCCAGCAGCCCTACTCAGGGGTACTACAATGAGCAGTTCTTC	CASSPTQGYYNEQFF
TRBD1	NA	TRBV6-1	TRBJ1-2	TGTGCCAGCAGTGAAGCGGACAGGGAAGGTGGCTACACCTTC	CASSEADREGGYTF
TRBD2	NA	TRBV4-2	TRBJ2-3	TGTGCCAGCAGCCAAGATGAGACGGGGGGTGCAGATACGCAGTATTTT	CASSQDETGGADTQYF
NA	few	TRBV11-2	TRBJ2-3	TGTGCCAGCAGCTTACAGGGGTTCACAGATACGCAGTATTTT	CASSLQGFTDTQYF